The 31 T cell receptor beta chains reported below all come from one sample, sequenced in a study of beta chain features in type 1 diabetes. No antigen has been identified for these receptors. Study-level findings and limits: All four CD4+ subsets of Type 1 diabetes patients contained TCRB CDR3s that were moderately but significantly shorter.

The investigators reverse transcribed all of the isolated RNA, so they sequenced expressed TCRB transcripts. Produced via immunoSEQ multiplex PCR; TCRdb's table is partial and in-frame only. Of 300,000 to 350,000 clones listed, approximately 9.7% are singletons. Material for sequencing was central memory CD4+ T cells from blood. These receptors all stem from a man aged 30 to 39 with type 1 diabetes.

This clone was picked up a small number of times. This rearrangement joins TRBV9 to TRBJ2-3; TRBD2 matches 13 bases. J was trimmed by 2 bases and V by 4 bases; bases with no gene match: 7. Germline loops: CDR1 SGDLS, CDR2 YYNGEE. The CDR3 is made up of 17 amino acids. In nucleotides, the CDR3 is TGTGCCAGCAGCAGAGGGGGGACTAGCGGGGACACAGATACGCAGTATTTT. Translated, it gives CASSRGGTSGDTDTQYF. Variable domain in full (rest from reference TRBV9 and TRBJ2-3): DSGVTQTPKHLITATGQRVTLRCSPRSGDLSVYWYQQSLDQGLQFLIQYYNGEERAKGNILERFSAQQFPDLHSELNLSSLELGDSALYFCASSRGGTSGDTDTQYFGPGTRLTVL.

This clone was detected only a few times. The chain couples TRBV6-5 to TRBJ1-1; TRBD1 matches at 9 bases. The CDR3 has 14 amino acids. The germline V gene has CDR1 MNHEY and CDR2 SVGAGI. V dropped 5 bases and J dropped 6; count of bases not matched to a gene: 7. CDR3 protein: CASSRTGGSPEAFF. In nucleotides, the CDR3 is TGTGCCAGCAGTAGAACAGGGGGCTCTCCTGAAGCTTTCTTT.

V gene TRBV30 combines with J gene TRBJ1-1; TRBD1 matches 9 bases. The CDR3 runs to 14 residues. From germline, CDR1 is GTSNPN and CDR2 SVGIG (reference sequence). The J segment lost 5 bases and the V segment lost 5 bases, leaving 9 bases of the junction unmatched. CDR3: CAWGRQGVATEAFF. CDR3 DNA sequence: TGTGCCTGGGGTAGACAGGGGGTCGCTACTGAAGCTTTCTTT.

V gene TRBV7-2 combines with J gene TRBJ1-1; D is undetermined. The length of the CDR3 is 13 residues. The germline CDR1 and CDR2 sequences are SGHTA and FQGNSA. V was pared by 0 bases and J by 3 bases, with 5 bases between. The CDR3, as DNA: TGTGCCAGCAGCTTAGCCGCTTACACTGAAGCTTTCTTT. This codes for CASSLAAYTEAFF.

The CDR3 bases are TGTGCCAGCAGCTTAGTATTTGGACCAAATAATGAAAAACTGTTTTTT. This gives the protein CASSLVFGPNNEKLFF. This chain connects TRBV7-2 to TRBJ1-4; D is uncertain. There are 16 residues in the CDR3. V dropped 1 base and J dropped 4 bases, with 13 bases sitting between them. Germline lookup yields CDR1 SGHTA and CDR2 FQGNSA.

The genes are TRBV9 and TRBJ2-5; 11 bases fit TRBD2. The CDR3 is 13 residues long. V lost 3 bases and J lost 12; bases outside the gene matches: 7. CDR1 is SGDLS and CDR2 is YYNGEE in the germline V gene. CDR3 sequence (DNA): TGTGCCAGCAGCGCGACCCCGGGACTAGCGGAGTACTTC. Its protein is CASSATPGLAEYF.

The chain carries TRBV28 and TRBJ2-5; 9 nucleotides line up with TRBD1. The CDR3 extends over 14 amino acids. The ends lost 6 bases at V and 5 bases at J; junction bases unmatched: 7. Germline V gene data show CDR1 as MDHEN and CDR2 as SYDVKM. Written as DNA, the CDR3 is TGTGCCAGCAGCCCATCCGGGACAGGGGAGACCCAGTACTTC. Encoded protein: CASSPSGTGETQYF.

CDR3 in amino acids: CASGPVAGNSYEQYF. CDR3 DNA: TGTGCCAGCGGCCCGGTCGCGGGGAACTCCTACGAGCAGTACTTC. The chain recombines TRBV7-2 with TRBJ2-7; tentative D call: TRBD2 (6 bases). V was clipped by 8 bases and J by 0 bases, with 17 bases between them. The CDR3 consists of 15 residues. Looked up from germline, CDR1 is SGHTA and CDR2 is FQGNSA.

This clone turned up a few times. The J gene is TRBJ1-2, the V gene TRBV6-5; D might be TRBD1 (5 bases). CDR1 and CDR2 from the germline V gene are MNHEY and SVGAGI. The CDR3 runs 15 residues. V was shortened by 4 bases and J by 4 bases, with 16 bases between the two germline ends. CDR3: CASSSGGGRAYGYTF. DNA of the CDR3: TGTGCCAGCAGTTCCGGTGGGGGACGGGCCTATGGCTACACCTTC.

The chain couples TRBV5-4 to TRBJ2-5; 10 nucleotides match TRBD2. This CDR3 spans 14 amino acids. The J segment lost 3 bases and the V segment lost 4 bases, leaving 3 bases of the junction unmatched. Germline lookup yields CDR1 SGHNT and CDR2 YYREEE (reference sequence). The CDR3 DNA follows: TGTGCCAGCAGCCGGACTAGCGGAAAAGAGACCCAGTACTTC. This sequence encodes CASSRTSGKETQYF. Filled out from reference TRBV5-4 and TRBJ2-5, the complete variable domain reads ETGVTQSPTHLIKTRGQQVTLRCSSQSGHNTVSWYQQALGQGPQFIFQYYREEENGRGNFPPRFSGLQFPNYSSELNVNALELDDSALYLCASSRTSGKETQYFGPGTRLLVL.

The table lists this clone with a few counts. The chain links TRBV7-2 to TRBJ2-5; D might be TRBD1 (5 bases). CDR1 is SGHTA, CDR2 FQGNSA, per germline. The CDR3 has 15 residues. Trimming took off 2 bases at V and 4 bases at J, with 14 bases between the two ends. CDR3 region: CASSLTIGARETQYF. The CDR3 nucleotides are TGTGCCAGCAGCTTAACGATTGGGGCCAGAGAGACCCAGTACTTC.

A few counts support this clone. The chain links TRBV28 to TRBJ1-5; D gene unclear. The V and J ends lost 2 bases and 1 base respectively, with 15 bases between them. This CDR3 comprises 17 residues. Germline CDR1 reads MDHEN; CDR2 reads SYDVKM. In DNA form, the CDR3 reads TGTGCCAGCAGTTTAATTTTGGAGGCACGCAGCAATCAGCCCCAGCATTTT. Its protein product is CASSLILEARSNQPQHF.

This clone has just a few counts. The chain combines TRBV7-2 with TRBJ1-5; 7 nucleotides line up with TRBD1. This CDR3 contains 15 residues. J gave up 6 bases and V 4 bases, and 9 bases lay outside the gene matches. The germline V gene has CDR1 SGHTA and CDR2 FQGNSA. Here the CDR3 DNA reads TGTGCCAGCAGCTCCACTTCAGGGGGGTTTCAGCCCCAGCATTTT. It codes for CASSSTSGGFQPQHF.

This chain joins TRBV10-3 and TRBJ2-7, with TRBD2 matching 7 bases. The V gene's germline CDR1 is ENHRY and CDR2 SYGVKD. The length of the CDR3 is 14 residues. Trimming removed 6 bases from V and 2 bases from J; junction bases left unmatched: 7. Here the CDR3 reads CAISRDYAPYEQYF. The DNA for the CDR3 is TGTGCCATCAGCCGGGACTACGCGCCCTACGAGCAGTACTTC.

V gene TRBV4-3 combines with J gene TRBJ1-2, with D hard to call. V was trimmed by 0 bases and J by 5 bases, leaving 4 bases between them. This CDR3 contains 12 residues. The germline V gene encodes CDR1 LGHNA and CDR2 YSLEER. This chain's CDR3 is CASSQDGYGYTF. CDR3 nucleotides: TGCGCCAGCAGCCAAGACGGGTATGGCTACACCTTC.

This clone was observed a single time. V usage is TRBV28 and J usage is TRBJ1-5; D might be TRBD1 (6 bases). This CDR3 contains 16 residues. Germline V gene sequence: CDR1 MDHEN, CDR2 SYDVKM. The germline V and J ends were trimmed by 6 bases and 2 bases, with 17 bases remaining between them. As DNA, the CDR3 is TGTGCCAGCAGGGGGGCTACAGGTAGAGGCAATCAGCCCCAGCATTTT. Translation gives CASRGATGRGNQPQHF.

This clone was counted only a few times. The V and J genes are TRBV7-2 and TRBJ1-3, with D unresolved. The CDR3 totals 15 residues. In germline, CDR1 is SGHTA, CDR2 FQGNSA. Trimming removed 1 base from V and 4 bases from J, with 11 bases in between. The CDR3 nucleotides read TGTGCCAGCAGCTTAGGCGGGTTGCCAGGAAACACCATATATTTT. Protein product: CASSLGGLPGNTIYF. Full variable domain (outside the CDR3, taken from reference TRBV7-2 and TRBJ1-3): GAGVSQSPSNKVTEKGKDVELRCDPISGHTALYWYRQSLGQGLEFLIYFQGNSAPDKSGLPSDRFSAERTGGSVSTLTIQRTQQEDSAVYLCASSLGGLPGNTIYFGEGSWLTVV.

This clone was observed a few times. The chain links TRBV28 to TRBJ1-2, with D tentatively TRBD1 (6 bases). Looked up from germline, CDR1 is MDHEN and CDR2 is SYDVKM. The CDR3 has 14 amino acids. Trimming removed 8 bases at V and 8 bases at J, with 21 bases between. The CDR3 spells CASVVQGGEIGYTF. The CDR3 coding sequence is TGTGCCAGCGTAGTACAGGGAGGCGAGATCGGCTACACCTTC.

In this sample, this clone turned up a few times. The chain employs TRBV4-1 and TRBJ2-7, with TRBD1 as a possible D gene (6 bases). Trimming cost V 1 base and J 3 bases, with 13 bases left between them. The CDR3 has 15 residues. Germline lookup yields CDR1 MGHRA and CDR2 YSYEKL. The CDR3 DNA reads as TGCGCCAGCAGCCAAGCAATCTCGGACAGCTACGAGCAGTACTTC. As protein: CASSQAISDSYEQYF.

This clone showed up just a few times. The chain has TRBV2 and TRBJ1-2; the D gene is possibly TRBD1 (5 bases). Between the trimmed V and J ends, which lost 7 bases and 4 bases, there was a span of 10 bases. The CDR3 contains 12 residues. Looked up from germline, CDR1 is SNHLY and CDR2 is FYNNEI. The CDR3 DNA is TGTGCCAGCACCGGGGACTCCTATGGCTACACCTTC. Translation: CASTGDSYGYTF.

This CDR3 is CASSGGTGNNNSPLHF. DNA of the CDR3: TGCGCCAGCAGTGGCGGGACAGGAAACAATAATTCACCCCTCCACTTT. The chain has TRBV10-2 and TRBJ1-6, with 8 nucleotides matching TRBD1. The J segment lost 5 bases and the V segment lost 4 bases, leaving 7 bases of the junction unmatched. This CDR3 has 16 residues. Per the germline V gene, CDR1 is WSHSY and CDR2 is SAAADI.

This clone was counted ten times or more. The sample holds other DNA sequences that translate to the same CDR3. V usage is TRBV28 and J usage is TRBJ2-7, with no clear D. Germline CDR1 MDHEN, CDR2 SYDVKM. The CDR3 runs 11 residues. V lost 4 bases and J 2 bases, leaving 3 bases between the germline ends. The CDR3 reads CASSSTYEQYF. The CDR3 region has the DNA TGTGCCAGCAGTTCCACCTACGAGCAGTACTTC.

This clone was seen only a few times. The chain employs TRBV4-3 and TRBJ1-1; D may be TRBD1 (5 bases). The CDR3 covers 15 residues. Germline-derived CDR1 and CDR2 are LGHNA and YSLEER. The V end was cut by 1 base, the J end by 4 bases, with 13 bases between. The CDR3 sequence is CASSQVGVLGTEAFF. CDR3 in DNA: TGCGCCAGCAGCCAAGTGGGGGTATTGGGCACTGAAGCTTTCTTT.

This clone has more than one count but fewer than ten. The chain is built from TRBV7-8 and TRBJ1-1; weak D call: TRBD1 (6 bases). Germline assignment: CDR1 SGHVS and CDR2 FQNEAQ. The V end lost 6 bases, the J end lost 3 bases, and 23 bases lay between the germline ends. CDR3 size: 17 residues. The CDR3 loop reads CASSPYQGGGTDTEAFF. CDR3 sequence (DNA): TGTGCCAGCAGTCCTTACCAAGGAGGGGGAACCGACACTGAAGCTTTCTTT. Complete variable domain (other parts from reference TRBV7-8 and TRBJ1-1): GAGVSQSPRYKVAKRGQDVALRCDPISGHVSLFWYQQALGQGPEFLTYFQNEAQLDKSGLPSDRFFAERPEGSVSTLKIQRTQQEDSAVYLCASSPYQGGGTDTEAFFGQGTRLTVV.

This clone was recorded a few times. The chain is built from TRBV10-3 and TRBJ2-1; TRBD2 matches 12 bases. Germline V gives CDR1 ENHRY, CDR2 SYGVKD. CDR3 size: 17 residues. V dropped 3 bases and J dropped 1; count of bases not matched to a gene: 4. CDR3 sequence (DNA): TGTGCCATCAGTGATTCTAGCGGGGGGGTGTCCTACAATGAGCAGTTCTTC. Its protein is CAISDSSGGVSYNEQFF.

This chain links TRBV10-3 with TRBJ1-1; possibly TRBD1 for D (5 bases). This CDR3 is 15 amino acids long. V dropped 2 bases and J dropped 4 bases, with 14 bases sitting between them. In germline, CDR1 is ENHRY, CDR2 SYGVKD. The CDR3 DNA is TGTGCCATCAGTGAGAATGGGCAGGGTGGCACTGAAGCTTTCTTT. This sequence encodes CAISENGQGGTEAFF.

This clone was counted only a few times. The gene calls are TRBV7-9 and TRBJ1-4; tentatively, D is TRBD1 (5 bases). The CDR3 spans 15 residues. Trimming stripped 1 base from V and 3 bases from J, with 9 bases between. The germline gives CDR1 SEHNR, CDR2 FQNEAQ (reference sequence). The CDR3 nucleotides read TGTGCCAGCAGCTTAGTCCCAGGGTCTAATGAAAAACTGTTTTTT. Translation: CASSLVPGSNEKLFF.

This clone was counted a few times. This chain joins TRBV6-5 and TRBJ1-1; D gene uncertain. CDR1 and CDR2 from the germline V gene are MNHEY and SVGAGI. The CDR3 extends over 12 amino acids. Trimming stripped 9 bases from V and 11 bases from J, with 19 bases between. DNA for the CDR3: TGTGCCAGTAACTCGGATGGGGTAAGGGCTTTCTTT. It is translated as CASNSDGVRAFF.

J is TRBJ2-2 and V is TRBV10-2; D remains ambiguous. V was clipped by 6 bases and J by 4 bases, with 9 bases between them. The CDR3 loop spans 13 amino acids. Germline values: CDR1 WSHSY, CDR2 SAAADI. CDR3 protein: CASRVKGTGELFF. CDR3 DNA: TGCGCCAGCAGAGTAAAAGGCACCGGGGAGCTGTTTTTT.

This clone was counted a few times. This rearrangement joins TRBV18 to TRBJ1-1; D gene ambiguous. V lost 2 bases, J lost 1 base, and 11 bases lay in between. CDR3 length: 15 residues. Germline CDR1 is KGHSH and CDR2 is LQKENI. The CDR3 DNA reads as TGTGCCAGCTCACCAACTGGGGATGCGAACACTGAAGCTTTCTTT. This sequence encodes CASSPTGDANTEAFF.

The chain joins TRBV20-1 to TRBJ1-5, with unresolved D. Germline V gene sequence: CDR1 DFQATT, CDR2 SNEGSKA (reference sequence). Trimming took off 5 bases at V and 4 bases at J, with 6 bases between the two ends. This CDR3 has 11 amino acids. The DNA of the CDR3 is TGCAGTGCTCACCAAAATCAGCCCCAGCATTTT. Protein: CSAHQNQPQHF.